This record looks at one T cell receptor (beta chain) sequence and its context. Primers: 60 Vbeta forward and 13 Jbeta reverse. Repertoires were generated with immunoSEQ multiplex PCR, while TCRdb's copy carries only in-frame clones and drops some. The sample has about 120,000 clones, around 84% seen once. These data come from a study of cytomegalovirus exposure and HLA in healthy donors. The germline gives CDR1 SGHVT, CDR2 SQSDAQ. The CDR3 sequence is 17 residues long. The V segment lost 5 bases and the J segment 1 base; nucleotides outside the gene matches: 10. The material sequenced was PBMCs. This receptor was taken from a woman aged 25 to 39 in good health and CMV-seropositive. J is TRBJ2-3 and V is TRBV7-4, with 9 nucleotides matching TRBD1. CDR3 protein: CASSTPRDREGTDTQYF. CDR3 DNA: TGTGCCAGCAGCACACCCCGGGACAGGGAGGGCACAGATACGCAGTATTTT. Variable domain in full (rest from reference TRBV7-4 and TRBJ2-3): GAGVSQSPRYKVAKRGRDVALRCDSISGHVTLYWYRQTLGQGSEVLTYSQSDAQRDKSGRPSGRFSAERPERSVSTLKIQRTEQGDSAVYLCASSTPRDREGTDTQYFGPGTRLTVL.